The 24 T cell receptor beta chains listed next were all sequenced from one sample in a study of vaccination effects on CD4 cells after COVID-19. Sequencing was preceded by expansion of antigen-specific CD4+ T cells with viral peptide pools in the ViraFEST assay. An approximately 10-day culture period preceded the isolation of CD4+ T cells. According to the study, vaccine recipients showed no prior SARS-CoV-2 infection and negative nucleocapsid antibodies. These receptors have no known antigen. Assay: immunoSEQ multiplex PCR; the TCRdb copy retains only in-frame clones and omits some. This sample carries 30,000 to 45,000 clones, roughly 66% of them seen once, and the ten largest clones take about 15%. The sequenced sample was CD4+ T cells from PBMCs cultured with HCoV-OC43 spike peptides, obtained before COVID-19 vaccination. Subset of the sample: HCoV-OC43 spike overlapping peptide pool stimulation. All receptors derive from a human donor who received a COVID-19 vaccine.

The chain combines TRBV6-1 with TRBJ2-2, with D perhaps TRBD2 (6 bases). Deletions cut 2 bases from V and 4 bases from J, with 11 bases between. The CDR3 spans 15 residues. Germline values: CDR1 MNHNS, CDR2 SASEGT. The CDR3 protein is CASSEQWGVTGELFF. CDR3 nucleotides: TGTGCCAGCAGTGAACAATGGGGGGTCACCGGGGAGCTGTTTTTT.

The CDR3 DNA follows: TGTGCCAGCAGTTACGACGGGCAGTCTCCGGGTGAAGCTTTCTTT. Amino acid sequence: CASSYDGQSPGEAFF. The rearrangement joins TRBV6-5 to TRBJ1-1, with D unresolved. Germline CDR1 MNHEY, CDR2 SVGAGI. V was shortened by 2 bases and J by 7 bases, with 17 bases between the two germline ends. CDR3 length equals 15 residues.

This clone was seen a handful of times. The J gene is TRBJ1-1, the V gene TRBV9; D not resolved. The CDR3 has 14 residues. Germline V gives CDR1 SGDLS, CDR2 YYNGEE. V was trimmed by 0 bases and J by 11 bases, leaving 17 bases between them. CDR3 residues: CASSVEGDGRGAFF. CDR3 coding DNA: TGTGCCAGCAGCGTAGAAGGTGATGGACGTGGGGCTTTCTTT.

This clone has more than one count but fewer than ten. This chain uses TRBV2 with TRBJ1-1; D not certain. Germline CDR1 reads SNHLY; CDR2 reads FYNNEI. The ends were cut back, 6 bases at V and 6 bases at J, with 11 bases in the middle. The CDR3 sequence is 12 residues long. CDR3 protein: CASSGPVAEAFF. The CDR3 DNA is TGTGCCAGCAGCGGCCCTGTCGCTGAAGCTTTCTTT. Full variable domain (missing parts from reference TRBV2 and TRBJ1-1): EPEVTQTPSHQVTQMGQEVILRCVPISNHLYFYWYRQILGQKVEFLVSFYNNEISEKSEIFDDQFSVERPDGSNFTLKIRSTKLEDSAMYFCASSGPVAEAFFGQGTRLTVV.

In its sample, this clone was seen a few times. The chain combines TRBV2 with TRBJ1-1; D remains ambiguous. The CDR3 is 13 amino acids. Germline CDR1 and CDR2: SNHLY and FYNNEI. The V end lost 4 bases, the J end lost 8 bases, and 14 bases lay between the germline ends. CDR3 residues: CASSADPVAEAFF. For the CDR3, the DNA is TGTGCCAGCAGTGCGGACCCCGTTGCCGAAGCTTTCTTT.

The chain carries TRBV4-1 and TRBJ2-1; D is possibly TRBD2 (6 bases). The CDR3 loop spans 14 amino acids. Germline V gene lookup returns CDR1 MGHRA and CDR2 YSYEKL. V lost 1 base and J 6 bases, leaving 10 bases between the germline ends. The CDR3 DNA sequence: TGCGCCAGCAGCCAAGGACTAGGGGTCAATGAGCAGTTCTTC. Amino acids: CASSQGLGVNEQFF.

The chain joins TRBV13 to TRBJ2-7; possible D gene TRBD2, 5 bases. The CDR3 sequence is 14 residues long. Per germline, CDR1 PRHDT and CDR2 FYEKMQ (reference sequence). Trimming removed 4 bases from V and 2 bases from J, with 12 bases in between. CDR3: CASSSGRRTYEQYF. The CDR3 nucleotides read TGTGCCAGCAGCTCCGGGCGGAGGACCTACGAGCAGTACTTC. Full variable domain (rest looked up from reference TRBV13 and TRBJ2-7): AAGVIQSPRHLIKEKRETATLKCYPIPRHDTVYWYQQGPGQDPQFLISFYEKMQSDKGSIPDRFSAQQFSDYHSELNMSSLELGDSALYFCASSSGRRTYEQYFGPGTRLTVT.

The chain uses TRBV6-6 and TRBJ2-7, with 13 bases fitting TRBD2. J gave up 4 bases and V 10 bases, and 4 bases lay outside the gene matches. This CDR3 region has 13 residues. CDR1 MNHNY and CDR2 SVGAGI come from the germline V gene (reference sequence). The CDR3 loop is CATGTSGKYEQYF. The CDR3 DNA is TGTGCCACCGGGACTAGCGGGAAGTACGAGCAGTACTTC.

The V gene is TRBV18, the J gene TRBJ1-1; D is unclear. Deletions cut 6 bases from V and 1 base from J, with 6 bases between. The CDR3 has 12 amino acids. The germline gives CDR1 KGHSH, CDR2 LQKENI. The CDR3 protein is CASSPGNTEAFF. CDR3 DNA: TGTGCCAGCTCGCCGGGGAACACTGAAGCTTTCTTT.

This chain links TRBV11-2 with TRBJ1-1, with D possibly TRBD1 on 5 matching bases. The CDR3 totals 16 residues. CDR1 and CDR2 from the germline V gene are SGHAT and FQNNGV. V was cut by 1 base and J by 1 base, with 13 bases left in between. The CDR3 spells CASSLVDRPKNTEAFF. CDR3 in DNA: TGTGCCAGCAGCTTAGTAGACAGACCCAAGAACACTGAAGCTTTCTTT.

The sample holds a few counts of this clone. The chain uses TRBV10-1 and TRBJ1-2, with TRBD1 identical over 9 bases. V lost 4 bases to trimming and J lost 6 bases; unmatched junction nucleotides: 9. This CDR3 comprises 15 residues. Germline CDR1 is WNHNN and CDR2 is SYGVQD (reference sequence). The CDR3 region has the DNA TGCGCCAGCAGTGGACGGACAGGGGCCTATGATGGCTACACCTTC. Its protein is CASSGRTGAYDGYTF.

V and J are TRBV19 and TRBJ1-2; 7 positions agree with TRBD1. Germline-derived CDR1 and CDR2 are LNHDA and SQIVND (reference sequence). The length of the CDR3 is 15 residues. V dropped 1 base and J dropped 4; count of bases not matched to a gene: 6. The CDR3 loop is CASSIATGEGYGYTF. CDR3 bases: TGTGCCAGTAGTATAGCTACAGGGGAGGGCTATGGCTACACCTTC.

The genes are TRBV19 and TRBJ2-5, with 10 bases aligning to TRBD1. This CDR3 comprises 15 residues. In germline, CDR1 is LNHDA, CDR2 SQIVND (reference sequence). With V trimmed by 6 bases and J by 4 bases, 8 bases remained unmatched. Here the CDR3 reads CASRSGQGVVETQYF. In DNA, the CDR3 is TGTGCCAGTAGGTCAGGACAGGGGGTTGTAGAGACCCAGTACTTC.

The rearrangement joins TRBV6-5 to TRBJ2-7; TRBD2 matches at 7 bases. V lost 7 bases, J lost 6 bases, and 12 bases stayed unmatched. The CDR3 covers 14 residues. CDR1 is MNHEY and CDR2 is SVGAGI in the germline V gene. In DNA form, the CDR3 reads TGTGCCAGCATATCGGCGCGGGAGTGGGGCGAGCAGTACTTC. Amino acid sequence: CASISAREWGEQYF.

The CDR3 is CASSHGGINSAFF. The CDR3 nucleotides read TGTGCCAGCAGTCACGGGGGTATTAATTCAGCTTTCTTT. The chain recombines TRBV6-6 with TRBJ1-1; tentatively, D is TRBD1 (5 bases). Trimming shortened V by 5 bases and J by 10 bases, and 17 bases separated the two germline ends. The CDR3 runs to 13 residues. Germline V gene lookup returns CDR1 MNHNY and CDR2 SVGAGI (reference sequence).

The chain is built from TRBV19 and TRBJ1-5, with D possibly TRBD1 on 6 matching bases. The CDR3 has 14 residues. Germline V CDR1 and CDR2: LNHDA, SQIVND (reference sequence). The V gene lost 6 bases and the J gene lost 2 bases, with 11 bases spanning the gap. CDR3 nucleotide sequence: TGTGCCAGTAGGCTTAGACAGGGCAATCAGCCCCAGCATTTT. It is translated as CASRLRQGNQPQHF.

The chain joins TRBV10-2 to TRBJ2-3, with TRBD2 matching over 11 bases. Unmatched junction bases numbered 6, after V lost 3 bases and J lost 1 base. This CDR3 contains 17 residues. Germline CDR1 is WSHSY and CDR2 is SAAADI. Written as DNA, the CDR3 is TGCGCCAGCAGTGACGGGCTAGCGGGGGGACGCACAGATACGCAGTATTTT. Its translation: CASSDGLAGGRTDTQYF.

This chain joins TRBV10-2 and TRBJ1-5; no clear D. This CDR3 has 16 amino acids. Germline-derived CDR1 and CDR2 are WSHSY and SAAADI. The V end was cut by 3 bases, the J end by 0 bases, with 12 bases between. CDR3 in DNA: TGCGCCAGCAGTGACGCGCAGACTTATAGCAATCAGCCCCAGCATTTT. It is translated as CASSDAQTYSNQPQHF.

CDR3 protein: CASSLARGTEAFF. For the CDR3, the DNA is TGTGCCAGCAGCTTAGCGCGTGGGACTGAAGCTTTCTTT. The chain recombines TRBV7-9 with TRBJ1-1, with D uncertain. Trimming removed 0 bases from V and 5 bases from J, with 7 bases in between. The CDR3 length is 13 residues. Looked up from germline, CDR1 is SEHNR and CDR2 is FQNEAQ (reference sequence).

This clone was observed a few times. CDR3 residues: CASSLQDQETQYF. The CDR3 DNA sequence: TGCGCCAGCAGCTTGCAGGACCAAGAGACCCAGTACTTC. The V and J genes are TRBV5-1 and TRBJ2-5; D gene uncertain. This CDR3 has 13 residues. Germline CDR1 is SGHRS and CDR2 is YFSETQ. V lost 1 base and J lost 0, with 4 bases in between.

The chain couples TRBV11-2 to TRBJ2-1; perhaps TRBD2 as D (7 bases). This CDR3 is built from 14 residues. V gave up 3 bases and J gave up 9 bases, with 15 bases separating them. From germline, CDR1 is SGHAT and CDR2 FQNNGV. The chain's CDR3 is CASSLRGPRVEQFF. The CDR3 nucleotides are TGTGCCAGCAGCTTGCGGGGGCCTCGGGTTGAGCAGTTCTTC.

The rearrangement joins TRBV2 to TRBJ1-5; D remains ambiguous. Trimming stripped 3 bases from V and 6 bases from J, with 3 bases between. Germline V gives CDR1 SNHLY, CDR2 FYNNEI. This CDR3 contains 11 residues. The chain's CDR3 is CASSDGQPQHF. CDR3 sequence (DNA): TGTGCCAGCAGTGACGGTCAGCCCCAGCATTTT.

This sequence joins TRBV5-1 and TRBJ1-4; weak D call: TRBD1 (6 bases). CDR3 length: 14 residues. Between the trimmed V and J ends, which lost 4 bases and 4 bases, there was a span of 11 bases. Per germline, CDR1 SGHRS and CDR2 YFSETQ. The CDR3 reads CASSLGQFNEKLFF. CDR3 DNA: TGCGCCAGCAGCCTTGGACAGTTTAATGAAAAACTGTTTTTT. Based on the CDR3 plus reference TRBV5-1 and TRBJ1-4, the full variable domain is KAGVTQTPRYLIKTRGQQVTLSCSPISGHRSVSWYQQTPGQGLQFLFEYFSETQRNKGNFPGRFSGRQFSNSRSEMNVSTLELGDSALYLCASSLGQFNEKLFFGSGTQLSVL.

This clone turned up a few times. The J gene is TRBJ1-2, the V gene TRBV7-6; 9 positions match TRBD1. The V and J ends lost 5 bases and 2 bases, in that order; junction bases with no gene match: 6. The CDR3 length is 15 residues. Germline V gene data show CDR1 as SGHVS and CDR2 as FNYEAQ. The CDR3 is CASSAVTGGNYGYTF. CDR3 bases: TGTGCCAGCAGCGCCGTTACAGGGGGCAACTATGGCTACACCTTC.